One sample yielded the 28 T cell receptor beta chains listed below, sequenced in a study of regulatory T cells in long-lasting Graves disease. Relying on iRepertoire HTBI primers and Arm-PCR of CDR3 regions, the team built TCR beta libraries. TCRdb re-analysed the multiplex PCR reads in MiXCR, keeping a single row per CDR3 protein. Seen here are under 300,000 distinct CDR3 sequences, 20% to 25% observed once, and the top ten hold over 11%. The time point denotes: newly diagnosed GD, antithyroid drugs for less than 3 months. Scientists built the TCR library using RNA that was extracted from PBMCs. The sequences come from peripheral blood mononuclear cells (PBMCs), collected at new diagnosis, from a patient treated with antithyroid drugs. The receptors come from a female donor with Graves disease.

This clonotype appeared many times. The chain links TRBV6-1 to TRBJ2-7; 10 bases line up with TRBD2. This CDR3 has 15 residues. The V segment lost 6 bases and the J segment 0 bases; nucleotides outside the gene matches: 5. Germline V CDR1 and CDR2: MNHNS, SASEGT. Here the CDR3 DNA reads TGTGCCAGCAGGCTAGCGGGAGAGAGCTCCTACGAGCAGTACTTC. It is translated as CASRLAGESSYEQYF.

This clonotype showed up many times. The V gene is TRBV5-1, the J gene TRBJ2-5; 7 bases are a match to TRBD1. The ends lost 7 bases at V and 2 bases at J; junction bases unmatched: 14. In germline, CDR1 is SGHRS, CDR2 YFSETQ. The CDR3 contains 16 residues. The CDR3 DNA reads TGCGCCAGCCCCCCGTGGGGACAGCTTCCTCAAGAGACCCAGTACTTC. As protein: CASPPWGQLPQETQYF.

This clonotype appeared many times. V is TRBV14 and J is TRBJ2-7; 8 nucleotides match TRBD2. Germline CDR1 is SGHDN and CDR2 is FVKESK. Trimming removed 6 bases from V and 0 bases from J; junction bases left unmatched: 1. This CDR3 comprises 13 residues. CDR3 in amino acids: CASRAGGSYEQYF. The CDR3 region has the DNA TGTGCCAGCAGGGCGGGAGGCTCCTACGAGCAGTACTTC.

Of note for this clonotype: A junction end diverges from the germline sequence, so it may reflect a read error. The CDR3 is CAISEGLAGKFRYF. CDR3 bases: TGTGCCATCAGTGAAGGCCTAGCGGGAAAGTTCCGGTACTTC. The chain recombines TRBV10-3 with TRBJ2-3, with 9 bases identical to TRBD2. This CDR3 region has 14 residues. Germline lookup yields CDR1 ENHRY and CDR2 SYGVKD.

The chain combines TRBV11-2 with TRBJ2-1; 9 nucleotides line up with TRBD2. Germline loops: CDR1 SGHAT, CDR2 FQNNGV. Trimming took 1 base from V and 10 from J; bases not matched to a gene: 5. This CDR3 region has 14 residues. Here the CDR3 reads CASSLASGIREQFF. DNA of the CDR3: TGTGCCAGCAGCTTAGCTAGCGGGATCAGGGAGCAGTTCTTC.

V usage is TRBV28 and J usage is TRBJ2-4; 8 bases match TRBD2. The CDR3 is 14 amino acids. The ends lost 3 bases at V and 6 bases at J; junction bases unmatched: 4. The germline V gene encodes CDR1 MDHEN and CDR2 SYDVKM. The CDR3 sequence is CASSFRRGGNIQYF. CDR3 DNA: TGTGCCAGCAGTTTTCGTCGGGGGGGAAACATTCAGTACTTC.

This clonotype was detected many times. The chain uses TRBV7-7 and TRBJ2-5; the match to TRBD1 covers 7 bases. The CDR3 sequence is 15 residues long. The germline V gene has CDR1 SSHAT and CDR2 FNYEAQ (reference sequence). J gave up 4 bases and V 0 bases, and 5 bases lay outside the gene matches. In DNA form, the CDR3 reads TGTGCCAGCAGCTTAGCGCGAGGGGGCGGAGAGACCCAGTACTTC. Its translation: CASSLARGGGETQYF.

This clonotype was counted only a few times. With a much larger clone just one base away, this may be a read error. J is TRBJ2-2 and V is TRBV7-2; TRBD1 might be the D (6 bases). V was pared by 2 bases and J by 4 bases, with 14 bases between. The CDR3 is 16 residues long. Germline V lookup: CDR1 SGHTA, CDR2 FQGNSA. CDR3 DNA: TGTGCCAGCAGCTTACGGCAGGGGACGAGCACCGGGGAGCTGTTTTTT. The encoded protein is CASSLRQGTSTGELFF.

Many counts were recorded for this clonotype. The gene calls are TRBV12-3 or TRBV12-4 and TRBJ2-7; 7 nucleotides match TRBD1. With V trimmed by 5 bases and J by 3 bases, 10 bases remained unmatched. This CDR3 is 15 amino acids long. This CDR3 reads CASSPGTAGVYEQYF. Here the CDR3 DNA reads TGTGCCAGCAGTCCGGGGACAGCCGGGGTCTACGAGCAGTACTTC.

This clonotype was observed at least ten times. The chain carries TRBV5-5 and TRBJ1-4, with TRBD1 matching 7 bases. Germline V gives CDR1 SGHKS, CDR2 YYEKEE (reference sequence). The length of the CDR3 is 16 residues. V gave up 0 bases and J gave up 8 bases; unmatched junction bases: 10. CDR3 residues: CASSLATGAFGEKLFF. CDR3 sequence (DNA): TGTGCCAGCAGCTTGGCCACAGGGGCTTTCGGGGAAAAACTGTTTTTT.

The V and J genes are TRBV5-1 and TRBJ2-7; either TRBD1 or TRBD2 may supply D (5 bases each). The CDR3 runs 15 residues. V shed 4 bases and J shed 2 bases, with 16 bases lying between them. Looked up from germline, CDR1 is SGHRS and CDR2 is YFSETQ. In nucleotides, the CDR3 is TGCGCCAGCAGCCCCGGGGCACGGGTCCCCTACGAGCAGTACTTC. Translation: CASSPGARVPYEQYF.

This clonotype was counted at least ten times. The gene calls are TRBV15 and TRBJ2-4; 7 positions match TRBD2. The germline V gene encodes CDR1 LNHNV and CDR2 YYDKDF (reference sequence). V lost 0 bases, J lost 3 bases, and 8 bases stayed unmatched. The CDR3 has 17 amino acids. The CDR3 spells CATSRDLGLGVKNIQYF. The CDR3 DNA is TGTGCCACCAGCAGAGATCTTGGACTAGGAGTCAAAAACATTCAGTACTTC. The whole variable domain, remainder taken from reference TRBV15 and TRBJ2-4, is DAMVIQNPRYQVTQFGKPVTLSCSQTLNHNVMYWYQQKSSQAPKLLFHYYDKDFNNEADTPDNFQSRRPNTSFCFLDIRSPGLGDTAMYLCATSRDLGLGVKNIQYFGAGTRLSVL.

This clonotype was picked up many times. CDR3 DNA: TGCGCCAGCAGCTTGGGGACAGGGCTCGAGGAGACCCAGTACTTC. Amino acid sequence: CASSLGTGLEETQYF. This rearrangement joins TRBV5-1 to TRBJ2-5; TRBD1 aligns across 8 bases. Looked up from germline, CDR1 is SGHRS and CDR2 is YFSETQ. This CDR3 comprises 15 residues. V shed 0 bases and J 5 bases; nucleotides not matched to a gene: 6.

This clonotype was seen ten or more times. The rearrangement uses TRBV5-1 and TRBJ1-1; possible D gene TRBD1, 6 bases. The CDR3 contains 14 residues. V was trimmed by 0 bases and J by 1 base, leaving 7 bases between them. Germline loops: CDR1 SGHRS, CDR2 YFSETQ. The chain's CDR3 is CASSLVGQNTEAFF. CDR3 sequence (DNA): TGCGCCAGCAGCTTGGTGGGACAGAACACTGAAGCTTTCTTT.

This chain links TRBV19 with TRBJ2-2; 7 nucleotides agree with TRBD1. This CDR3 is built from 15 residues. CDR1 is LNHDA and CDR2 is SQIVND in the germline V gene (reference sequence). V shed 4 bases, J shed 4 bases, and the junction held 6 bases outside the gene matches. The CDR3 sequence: CASSTETGSTGELFF. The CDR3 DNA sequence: TGTGCCAGTAGTACCGAGACAGGGAGCACCGGGGAGCTGTTTTTT.

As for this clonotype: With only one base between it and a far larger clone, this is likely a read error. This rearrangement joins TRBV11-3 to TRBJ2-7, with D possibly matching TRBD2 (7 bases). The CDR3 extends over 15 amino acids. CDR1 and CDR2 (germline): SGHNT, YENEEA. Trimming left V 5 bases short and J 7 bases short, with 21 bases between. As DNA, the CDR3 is TGTGCCAGCAGCCACCCTCGGCAGGCGGGGGCTGAGCAGTACTTC. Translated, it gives CASSHPRQAGAEQYF.

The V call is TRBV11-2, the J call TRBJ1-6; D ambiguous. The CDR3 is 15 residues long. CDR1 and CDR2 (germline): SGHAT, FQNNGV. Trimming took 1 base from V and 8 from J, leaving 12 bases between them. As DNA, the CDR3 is TGTGCCAGCAGCTTAGGTGTAGGATTGTATTCACCCCTCCACTTT. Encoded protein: CASSLGVGLYSPLHF.

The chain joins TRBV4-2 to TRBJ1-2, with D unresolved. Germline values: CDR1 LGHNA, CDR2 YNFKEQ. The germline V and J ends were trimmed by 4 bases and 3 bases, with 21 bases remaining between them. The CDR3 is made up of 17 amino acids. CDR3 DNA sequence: TGTGCCAGCAGCCCCCTCCCCGATATGAATCGGGACTATGGCTACACCTTC. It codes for CASSPLPDMNRDYGYTF.

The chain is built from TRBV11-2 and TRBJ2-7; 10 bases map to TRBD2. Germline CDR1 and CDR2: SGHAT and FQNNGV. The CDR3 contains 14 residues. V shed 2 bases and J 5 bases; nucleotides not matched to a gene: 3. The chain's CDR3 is CASSLLAGGHEQYF. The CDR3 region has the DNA TGTGCCAGCAGCTTATTAGCGGGGGGCCACGAGCAGTACTTC.

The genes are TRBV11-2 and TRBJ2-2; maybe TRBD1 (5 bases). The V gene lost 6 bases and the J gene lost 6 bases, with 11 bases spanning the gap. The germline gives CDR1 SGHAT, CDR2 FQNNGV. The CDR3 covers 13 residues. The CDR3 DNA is TGTGCCAGCAGTTTCCAGGGTTCCGGGGAGCTGTTTTTT. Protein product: CASSFQGSGELFF.

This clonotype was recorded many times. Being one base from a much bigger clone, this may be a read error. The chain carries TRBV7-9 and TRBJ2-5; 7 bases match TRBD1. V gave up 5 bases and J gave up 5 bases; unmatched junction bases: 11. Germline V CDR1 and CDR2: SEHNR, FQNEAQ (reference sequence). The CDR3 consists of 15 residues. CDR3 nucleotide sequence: TGTGCCAGCAGCCCAAGACAGGGAAGGACCGAGACCCAGTACTTC. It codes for CASSPRQGRTETQYF.

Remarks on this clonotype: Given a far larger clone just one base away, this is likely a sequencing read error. CDR3 nucleotides: TGTGTCAGCAGCCAGGGGGCCAAGGACGTGGGAACTAGCGGGGAAGGTGATACAGATACGCAGTATTTT. This codes for CVSSQGAKDVGTSGEGDTDTQYF. This chain connects TRBV2 to TRBJ2-3; 10 positions match TRBD2. This CDR3 is 23 amino acids long. Per the germline V gene, CDR1 is SNHLY and CDR2 is FYNNEI.

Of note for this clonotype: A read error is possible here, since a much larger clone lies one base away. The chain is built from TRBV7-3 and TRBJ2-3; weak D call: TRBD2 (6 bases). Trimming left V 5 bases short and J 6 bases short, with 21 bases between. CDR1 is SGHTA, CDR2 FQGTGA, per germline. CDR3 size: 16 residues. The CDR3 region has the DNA TGTGCCAGCAGCCCTAGGAGGGTGGGGTCGGCGGATACGCAGTATTTT. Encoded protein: CASSPRRVGSADTQYF.

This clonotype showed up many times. The CDR3 nucleotides read TGCAGCGTTACACTAGTTATTCCTATCTCAGATACGCAGTATTTT. This translates into CSVTLVIPISDTQYF. The chain has TRBV29-1 and TRBJ2-3, with D possibly being TRBD2 (5 bases). CDR1 SQVTM and CDR2 ANQGSEA come from the germline V gene. This CDR3 contains 15 residues. The V gene lost 5 bases and the J gene lost 4 bases, with 19 bases spanning the gap.

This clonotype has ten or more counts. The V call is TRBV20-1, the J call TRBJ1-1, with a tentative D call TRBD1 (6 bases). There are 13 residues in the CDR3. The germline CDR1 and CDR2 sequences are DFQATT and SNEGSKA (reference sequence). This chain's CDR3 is CRATGPMNTEAFF. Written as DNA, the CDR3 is TGCAGGGCAACAGGGCCCATGAACACTGAAGCTTTCTTT.

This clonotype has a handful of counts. CDR3 nucleotide sequence: TGTGCCAGTAGTGGACAGAGATATAGCAATCAGCCCCAGCATTTT. It codes for CASSGQRYSNQPQHF. The chain employs TRBV19 and TRBJ1-5; a weak D match, TRBD1 (6 bases). The CDR3 totals 15 residues. Per the germline V gene, CDR1 is LNHDA and CDR2 is SQIVND (reference sequence). The V and J ends lost 5 bases and 0 bases respectively, with 11 bases between them.

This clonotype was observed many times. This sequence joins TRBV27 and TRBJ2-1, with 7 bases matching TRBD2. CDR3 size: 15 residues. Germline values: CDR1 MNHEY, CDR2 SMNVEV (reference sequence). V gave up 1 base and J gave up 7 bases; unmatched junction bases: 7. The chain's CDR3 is CASSLFGREFNEQFF. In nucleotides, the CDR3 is TGTGCCAGCAGTTTATTCGGGCGGGAGTTTAATGAGCAGTTCTTC.

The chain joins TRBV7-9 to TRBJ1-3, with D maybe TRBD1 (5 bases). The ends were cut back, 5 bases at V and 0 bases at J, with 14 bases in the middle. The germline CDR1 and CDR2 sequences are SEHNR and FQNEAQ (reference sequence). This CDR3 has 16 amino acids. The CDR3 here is CASSPTATGSGNTIYF. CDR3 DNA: TGTGCCAGCAGCCCTACGGCAACAGGCTCTGGAAACACCATATATTTT.